The 28 T cell receptor beta chains presented below share a single source sample, sequenced in a study of beta chain features in type 1 diabetes. TCRB transcripts that were expressed got sequenced, as all of the isolated RNA had been reverse transcribed. Sequenced by immunoSEQ multiplex PCR; TCRdb stores in-frame clones only, minus some. The sample yields roughly 230,000 clones, about 10% seen once. The specimen was naive CD4+ T cells from blood. The receptors originated from a woman between 18 and 30 years old in good health.

V gene TRBV7-3 combines with J gene TRBJ2-5; 14 nucleotides align to TRBD2. The germline V gene has CDR1 SGHTA and CDR2 FQGTGA. Trimming removed 5 bases from V and 3 bases from J; junction bases left unmatched: 8. This CDR3 comprises 17 residues. Here the CDR3 DNA reads TGTGCCAGCAGCCCGAGGACTAGCGGGGGGCGGGAAGAGACCCAGTACTTC. As protein: CASSPRTSGGREETQYF.

The V gene is TRBV5-1, the J gene TRBJ1-1; a possible D gene is TRBD1 (6 bases). This CDR3 contains 13 residues. Trimming stripped 3 bases from V and 1 base from J, with 7 bases between. Germline V gives CDR1 SGHRS, CDR2 YFSETQ. The DNA of the CDR3 is TGCGCCAGCAGCTGGGGACAGAACACTGAAGCTTTCTTT. As protein: CASSWGQNTEAFF.

This clone was counted only a few times. The J gene is TRBJ2-3, the V gene TRBV18; 11 nucleotides line up with TRBD1. J lost 5 bases, V lost 1 base, and 5 bases had no gene match. Per germline, CDR1 KGHSH and CDR2 LQKENI. The CDR3 has 16 residues. The CDR3 sequence: CASSPRTGGNGDTQYF. The CDR3 nucleotides read TGTGCCAGCTCACCACGGACAGGGGGCAATGGAGATACGCAGTATTTT.

V and J are TRBV5-1 and TRBJ2-7, with TRBD1 matching over 9 bases. The CDR3 extends over 16 amino acids. Germline V gives CDR1 SGHRS, CDR2 YFSETQ. V lost 0 bases to trimming and J lost 2 bases; unmatched junction nucleotides: 6. The CDR3 DNA is TGCGCCAGCAGCTTGGTCCGTAGACAGGGGGCCTACGAGCAGTACTTC. The encoded protein is CASSLVRRQGAYEQYF.

The genes are TRBV7-3 and TRBJ1-1; 7 nucleotides align to TRBD1. Germline V gives CDR1 SGHTA, CDR2 FQGTGA. J was trimmed by 7 bases and V by 3 bases; bases with no gene match: 5. This CDR3 has 13 amino acids. This chain's CDR3 is CASSFKTGREAFF. CDR3 nucleotides: TGTGCCAGCAGCTTTAAGACAGGGCGTGAAGCTTTCTTT.

This clone was found a few times. The V call is TRBV6-1, the J call TRBJ1-5, with D possibly TRBD1 on 6 matching bases. The CDR3 covers 14 residues. Germline values: CDR1 MNHNS, CDR2 SASEGT. With 3 bases removed from V and 6 bases from J, the gap between germline ends came to 12 bases. CDR3 loop: CASSDLRGAQPQHF. CDR3 nucleotides: TGTGCCAGCAGTGATCTACGGGGGGCTCAGCCCCAGCATTTT.

The V and J genes are TRBV27 and TRBJ2-7; TRBD2 matches at 13 bases. There are 15 residues in the CDR3. Germline lookup yields CDR1 MNHEY and CDR2 SMNVEV (reference sequence). V dropped 7 bases and J dropped 2; count of bases not matched to a gene: 5. The CDR3 bases are TGTGCCAGCATGCTACTAGCGGGGGGGGCCTACGAGCAGTACTTC. It codes for CASMLLAGGAYEQYF.

This clone was observed a few times. The J gene is TRBJ2-1, the V gene TRBV7-3, with 11 bases identical to TRBD2. The CDR3 extends over 16 amino acids. Per germline, CDR1 SGHTA and CDR2 FQGTGA. V lost 5 bases and J lost 13; bases outside the gene matches: 16. The DNA for the CDR3 is TGTGCCAGCAGCCCGAACATAGCGGGGGGGCCAACCCGCCAGTTCTTC. Its translation: CASSPNIAGGPTRQFF.

In this sample, this clone turned up a few times. One junction end does not reproduce the germline sequence, and a read error may be involved. This rearrangement joins TRBV19 to TRBJ2-3; 12 bases fit TRBD1. In germline, CDR1 is LNHDA, CDR2 SQIVND (reference sequence). The length of the CDR3 is 13 residues. The CDR3 loop is CASSINRDRGRNF. CDR3 nucleotide sequence: TGTGCCAGTAGTATAAACCGGGACAGGGGGCGGAATTTT.

The chain carries TRBV13 and TRBJ2-7; TRBD2 aligns across 8 bases. The CDR3 covers 15 residues. The V gene's germline CDR1 is PRHDT and CDR2 FYEKMQ (reference sequence). The junction had 6 bases not matched to a gene; V was cut back by 0 bases and J by 5 bases. CDR3 sequence reads: CASSLGPGGANEQYF. The CDR3 region has the DNA TGTGCCAGCAGCTTAGGGCCGGGGGGGGCCAACGAGCAGTACTTC. Full variable domain (rest looked up from reference TRBV13 and TRBJ2-7): AAGVIQSPRHLIKEKRETATLKCYPIPRHDTVYWYQQGPGQDPQFLISFYEKMQSDKGSIPDRFSAQQFSDYHSELNMSSLELGDSALYFCASSLGPGGANEQYFGPGTRLTVT.

This clone turned up a few times. V gene TRBV29-1 combines with J gene TRBJ1-2; possible D gene TRBD1, 5 bases. The CDR3 totals 10 residues. Germline values: CDR1 SQVTM, CDR2 ANQGSEA. The V end lost 6 bases, the J end lost 4 bases, and 6 bases lay between the germline ends. CDR3 loop: CSVDSYGYTF. CDR3 bases: TGCAGCGTCGACAGCTATGGCTACACCTTC.

The gene calls are TRBV7-2 and TRBJ1-1, with D tentatively TRBD1 (5 bases). V was trimmed by 1 base and J by 5 bases, leaving 14 bases between them. This CDR3 spans 15 amino acids. Germline lookup yields CDR1 SGHTA and CDR2 FQGNSA. The CDR3 DNA reads as TGTGCCAGCAGCTTAGGACTGGGGGGAGGGACTGAAGCTTTCTTT. This codes for CASSLGLGGGTEAFF.

This sequence joins TRBV29-1 and TRBJ1-1; 7 positions agree with TRBD1. CDR1 SQVTM and CDR2 ANQGSEA come from the germline V gene. There are 14 residues in the CDR3. Trimming took 6 bases from V and 3 from J; bases not matched to a gene: 10. The CDR3 DNA sequence: TGCAGCGTAGGCGCGAGGGACAGAGACACTGAAGCTTTCTTT. Its translation is CSVGARDRDTEAFF.

The table lists this clone with a few counts. The chain has TRBV4-1 and TRBJ2-3; D gene ambiguous. Trimming removed 4 bases from V and 6 bases from J, with 14 bases in between. Germline lookup yields CDR1 MGHRA and CDR2 YSYEKL. The CDR3 is made up of 14 amino acids. The CDR3 loop is CASSRDSSVDTQYF. The CDR3 DNA reads TGCGCCAGCAGCCGTGACTCTTCAGTTGATACGCAGTATTTT.

The rearrangement joins TRBV6-5 to TRBJ1-5, with a possible D match to TRBD1 (6 bases). Germline assignment: CDR1 MNHEY and CDR2 SVGAGI. The CDR3 consists of 12 residues. Between the trimmed V and J ends, which lost 6 bases and 11 bases, there was a span of 14 bases. The CDR3 sequence is CASRQQGGTQHF. CDR3 DNA sequence: TGTGCCAGCAGGCAACAGGGTGGAACCCAGCATTTT.

This clone came up a few times. The genes are TRBV7-2 and TRBJ2-7, with no clear D. CDR3 size: 12 residues. In germline, CDR1 is SGHTA, CDR2 FQGNSA. Trimming stripped 0 bases from V and 4 bases from J, with 4 bases between. This CDR3 reads CASSLAQYEQYF. The CDR3 region has the DNA TGTGCCAGCAGCTTAGCGCAGTACGAGCAGTACTTC.

In this sample, this clone turned up a few times. This chain uses TRBV5-4 with TRBJ2-5, with a weak D call TRBD1 (5 bases). Germline-derived CDR1 and CDR2 are SGHNT and YYREEE (reference sequence). V was cut by 0 bases and J by 2 bases, with 11 bases left in between. CDR3 length: 15 residues. DNA for the CDR3: TGTGCCAGCAGCTTGGGGGTGCAGGGACAAGAGACCCAGTACTTC. It codes for CASSLGVQGQETQYF.

The chain combines TRBV5-1 with TRBJ2-5, with 10 bases that match TRBD1. The V gene end was trimmed by 0 bases and the J gene end by 4 bases; junction bases not matched to a gene: 0. This CDR3 is 14 amino acids long. Germline V gives CDR1 SGHRS, CDR2 YFSETQ. The CDR3 region has the DNA TGCGCCAGCAGCTTGGGACAGGGGGCAGAGACCCAGTACTTC. Translating gives CASSLGQGAETQYF.

This chain links TRBV4-1 with TRBJ2-1; 7 bases line up with TRBD2. CDR3 length equals 16 residues. J was trimmed by 9 bases and V by 0 bases; bases with no gene match: 11. The V gene's germline CDR1 is MGHRA and CDR2 YSYEKL. Here the CDR3 reads CASSQDPDGRKFEQFF. The CDR3 nucleotides are TGCGCCAGCAGCCAAGATCCGGACGGGAGGAAGTTTGAGCAGTTCTTC.

The rearrangement joins TRBV5-1 to TRBJ2-3, with TRBD1 matching over 12 bases. The CDR3 consists of 16 residues. Germline CDR1 and CDR2: SGHRS and YFSETQ. J gave up 4 bases and V 4 bases, and 7 bases lay outside the gene matches. CDR3 in amino acids: CASSAGQGAGADTQYF. The CDR3 region has the DNA TGCGCCAGCAGCGCGGGACAGGGGGCCGGGGCAGATACGCAGTATTTT.

This clone was seen at least ten times. Other DNA sequences in this specimen translate into the identical CDR3. CDR3: CSVDRGGTGELFF. The CDR3 region has the DNA TGCAGCGTTGATAGGGGCGGCACCGGGGAGCTGTTTTTT. The chain is built from TRBV29-1 and TRBJ2-2; a weak D match, TRBD1 (5 bases). The germline CDR1 and CDR2 sequences are SQVTM and ANQGSEA. This CDR3 spans 13 amino acids. Between the trimmed V and J ends, which lost 3 bases and 4 bases, there was a span of 9 bases.

This clone was seen a handful of times. The chain links TRBV5-6 to TRBJ2-1; possibly TRBD1 for D (6 bases). Trimming shortened V by 5 bases and J by 4 bases, and 10 bases separated the two germline ends. CDR1 is SGHDT, CDR2 YYEEEE, per germline. CDR3 length: 13 residues. Here the CDR3 reads CASRRGTYNEQFF. CDR3 bases: TGTGCCAGCAGACGTGGGACATACAATGAGCAGTTCTTC.

The gene calls are TRBV9 and TRBJ2-3, with 11 positions matching TRBD1. This CDR3 has 16 amino acids. The trim removed 3 bases at V and 4 bases at J, leaving 7 bases unmatched. Germline V gives CDR1 SGDLS, CDR2 YYNGEE. This chain's CDR3 is CASSAGTGGFADTQYF. The CDR3 DNA sequence: TGTGCCAGCAGCGCCGGGACAGGGGGATTTGCAGATACGCAGTATTTT. Full variable domain (rest looked up from reference TRBV9 and TRBJ2-3): DSGVTQTPKHLITATGQRVTLRCSPRSGDLSVYWYQQSLDQGLQFLIQYYNGEERAKGNILERFSAQQFPDLHSELNLSSLELGDSALYFCASSAGTGGFADTQYFGPGTRLTVL.

The genes are TRBV15 and TRBJ2-1; D is uncertain. Germline V gene sequence: CDR1 LNHNV, CDR2 YYDKDF (reference sequence). The germline V and J ends were trimmed by 0 bases and 7 bases, with 7 bases remaining between them. The CDR3 has 13 residues. Here the CDR3 reads CATSRDPQNEQFF. DNA of the CDR3: TGTGCCACCAGCAGAGATCCCCAAAATGAGCAGTTCTTC.

A single count supports this clone. The V call is TRBV6-5, the J call TRBJ2-5; 7 nucleotides line up with TRBD1. This CDR3 is 14 amino acids long. CDR1 MNHEY and CDR2 SVGAGI come from the germline V gene. Trimming took 7 bases from V and 5 from J; bases not matched to a gene: 10. CDR3 amino acids: CASTERTGRETQYF. The CDR3, as DNA: TGTGCCAGCACGGAGAGGACAGGCCGGGAGACCCAGTACTTC.

This clone was counted between two and nine times. CDR3 in amino acids: CASSVAPVGQGINGYTF. Written as DNA, the CDR3 is TGTGCCAGCAGCGTAGCACCTGTGGGACAGGGTATCAATGGCTACACCTTC. J is TRBJ1-2 and V is TRBV9; 9 positions match TRBD1. The V and J ends lost 0 bases and 6 bases, in that order; junction bases with no gene match: 12. Germline CDR1 and CDR2: SGDLS and YYNGEE. This CDR3 has 17 amino acids.

J is TRBJ2-1 and V is TRBV5-1; tentatively, D is TRBD1 (5 bases). Trimming took 0 bases from V and 8 from J, leaving 12 bases between them. CDR3 size: 14 residues. The germline V gene has CDR1 SGHRS and CDR2 YFSETQ. The CDR3 is CASSLGQGGDEQFF. The CDR3 bases are TGCGCCAGCAGCTTGGGGCAGGGTGGCGATGAGCAGTTCTTC.

This clone was detected only a few times. This chain links TRBV4-1 with TRBJ1-1, with D hard to call. The germline V and J ends were trimmed by 0 bases and 1 base, with 12 bases remaining between them. The CDR3 has 16 residues. The germline V gene encodes CDR1 MGHRA and CDR2 YSYEKL. CDR3 nucleotide sequence: TGCGCCAGCAGCCAAGATGTAGGAGGGCCGAACACTGAAGCTTTCTTT. It yields the protein CASSQDVGGPNTEAFF.